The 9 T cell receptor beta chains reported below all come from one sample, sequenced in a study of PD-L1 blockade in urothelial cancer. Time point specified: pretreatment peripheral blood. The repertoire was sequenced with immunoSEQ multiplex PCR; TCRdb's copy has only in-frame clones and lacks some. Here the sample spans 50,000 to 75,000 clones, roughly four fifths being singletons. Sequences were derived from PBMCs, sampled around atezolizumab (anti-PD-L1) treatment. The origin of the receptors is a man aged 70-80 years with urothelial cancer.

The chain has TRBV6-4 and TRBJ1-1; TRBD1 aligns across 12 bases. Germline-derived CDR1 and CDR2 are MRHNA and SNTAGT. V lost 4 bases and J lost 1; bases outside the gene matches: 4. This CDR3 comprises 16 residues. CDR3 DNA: TGTGCCAGCAGTGGGGGACAGGGGGCGAGGAACACTGAAGCTTTCTTT. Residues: CASSGGQGARNTEAFF.

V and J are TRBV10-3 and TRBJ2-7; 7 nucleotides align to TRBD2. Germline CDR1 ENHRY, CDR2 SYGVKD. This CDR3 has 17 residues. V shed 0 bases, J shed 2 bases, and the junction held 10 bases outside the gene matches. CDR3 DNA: TGTGCCATCAGTGAGTCCTGGGGAGGGCAGGGAACCTACGAGCAGTACTTC. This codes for CAISESWGGQGTYEQYF.

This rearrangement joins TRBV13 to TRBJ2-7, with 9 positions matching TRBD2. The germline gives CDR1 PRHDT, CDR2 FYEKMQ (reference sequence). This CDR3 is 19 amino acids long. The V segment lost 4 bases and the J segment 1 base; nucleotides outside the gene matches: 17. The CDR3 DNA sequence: TGTGCCAGCAGCTCATCAGGGGGTAGCGGGAGTATTGGGTCCTACGAGCAGTACTTC. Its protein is CASSSSGGSGSIGSYEQYF.

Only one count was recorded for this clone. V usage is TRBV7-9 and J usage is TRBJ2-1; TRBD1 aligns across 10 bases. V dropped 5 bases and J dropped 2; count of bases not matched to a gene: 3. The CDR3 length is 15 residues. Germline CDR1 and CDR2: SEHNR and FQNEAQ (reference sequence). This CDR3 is CASSEGQGAYNEQFF. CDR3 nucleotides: TGTGCCAGCAGCGAAGGACAGGGGGCCTACAATGAGCAGTTCTTC.

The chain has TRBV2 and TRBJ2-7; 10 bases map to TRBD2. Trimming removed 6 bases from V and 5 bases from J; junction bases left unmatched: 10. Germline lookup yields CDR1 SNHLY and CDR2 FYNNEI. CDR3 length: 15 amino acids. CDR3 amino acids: CASRYQREGLNEQYF. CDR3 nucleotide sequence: TGTGCCAGCAGATACCAGCGGGAGGGCCTCAACGAGCAGTACTTC.

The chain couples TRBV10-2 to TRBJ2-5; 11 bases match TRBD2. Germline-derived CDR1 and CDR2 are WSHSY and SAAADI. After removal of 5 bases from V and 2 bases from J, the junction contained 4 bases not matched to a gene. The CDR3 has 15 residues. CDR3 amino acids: CASSPGLAVQETQYF. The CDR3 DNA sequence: TGCGCCAGCAGTCCGGGACTAGCGGTGCAAGAGACCCAGTACTTC.

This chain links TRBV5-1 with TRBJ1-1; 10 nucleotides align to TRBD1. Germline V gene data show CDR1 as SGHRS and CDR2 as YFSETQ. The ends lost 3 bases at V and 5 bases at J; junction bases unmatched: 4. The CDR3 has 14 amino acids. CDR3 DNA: TGCGCCAGCAGCTCGGACAGGGGGGCGACTGAAGCTTTCTTT. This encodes CASSSDRGATEAFF.

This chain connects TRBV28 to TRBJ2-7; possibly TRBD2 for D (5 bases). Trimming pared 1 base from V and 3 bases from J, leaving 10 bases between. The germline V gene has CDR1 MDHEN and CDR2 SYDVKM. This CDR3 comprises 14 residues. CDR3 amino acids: CASSLFGVDYEQYF. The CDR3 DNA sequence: TGTGCCAGCAGTTTATTCGGGGTCGACTACGAGCAGTACTTC.

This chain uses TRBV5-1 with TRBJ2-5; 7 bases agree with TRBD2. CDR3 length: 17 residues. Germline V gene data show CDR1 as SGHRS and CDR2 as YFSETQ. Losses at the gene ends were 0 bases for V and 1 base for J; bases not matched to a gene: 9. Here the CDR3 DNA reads TGCGCCAGCAGCTTGGCTTTGCTAGCGGATACCCAAGAGACCCAGTACTTC. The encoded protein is CASSLALLADTQETQYF.